A selection of T cell receptor beta chains follows, all from one sample in a study of blood T cell repertoires in COVID-19. Profiling relied on immunoSEQ multiplex PCR, and the TCRdb table lists in-frame clones only, not all of them. Of about 210,000 clones listed, approximately 80% are singletons. The sequenced material came from peripheral blood. These receptors originate from a man between 60 and 75 years old with acute or convalescent COVID-19. Each CDR3 is given with its conserved first and last residue. The D gene is left open where the match is weak. Some rows mark clone size as missing; the rest say once, few, many or name a class of expanded clone.

d_call | j_call | v_call | clone_size | cdr3_aa | cdr3_nt
. | TRBJ1-5 | TRBV7-2 | once | CASSLARNSNQPQHF | TGTGCCAGCAGCTTAGCGCGTAATAGCAATCAGCCCCAGCATTTT
. | TRBJ1-6 | TRBV12-3/TRBV12-4 | . | CASSQGDSPLHF | TGTGCCAGCAGTCAAGGGGATTCACCCCTCCACTTT
TRBD1 | TRBJ1-5 | TRBV2 | . | CASGGQGNQPQHF | TGTGCCAGCGGGGGACAGGGGAATCAGCCCCAGCATTTT
. | TRBJ1-2 | TRBV2 | . | CASRNQGHDYGYTF | TGTGCCAGCAGAAACCAGGGCCATGACTATGGCTACACCTTC
. | TRBJ1-5 | TRBV7-8 | . | CASSLLLGGNQPQHF | TGTGCCAGCAGCCTACTACTGGGTGGCAATCAGCCCCAGCATTTT
TRBD2 | TRBJ2-3 | TRBV11-2 | . | CASSEGAGGLRTDTQYF | TGTGCCAGCAGCGAAGGTGCGGGGGGCCTCAGAACAGATACGCAGTATTTT
. | TRBJ2-7 | TRBV4-1 | . | CASSQGGTPSYEQYF | TGCGCCAGCAGCCAAGGGGGGACTCCATCCTACGAGCAGTACTTC
TRBD1 | TRBJ1-5 | TRBV7-9 | . | CASSLASGTGQPQHF | TGTGCCAGCAGCTTAGCTTCAGGGACAGGTCAGCCCCAGCATTTT
TRBD1 | TRBJ2-4 | TRBV5-4 | . | CASSAGTGGAKNIQYF | TGTGCCAGCAGCGCTGGGACAGGGGGCGCAAAAAACATTCAGTACTTC
TRBD1 | TRBJ1-4 | TRBV9 | few | CASSVEGGEWEKLFF | TGTGCCAGCAGCGTAGAAGGGGGCGAGTGGGAAAAACTGTTTTTT
TRBD2 | TRBJ2-5 | TRBV7-3 | . | CASSPREGRAETQYF | TGTGCCAGCAGCCCCCGAGAGGGGAGGGCAGAGACCCAGTACTTC
. | TRBJ2-7 | TRBV12-3/TRBV12-4 | . | CASSLGYEQYF | TGTGCCAGCAGCCTCGGGTACGAGCAGTACTTC
TRBD1 | TRBJ2-5 | TRBV10-2 | . | CASARDRVEETQYF | TGCGCCAGCGCCCGTGACAGGGTAGAAGAGACCCAGTACTTC
. | TRBJ2-1 | TRBV7-2 | . | CASSLARGGVGEQFF | TGTGCCAGCAGCTTAGCTCGGGGAGGAGTTGGTGAGCAGTTCTTC
. | TRBJ2-7 | TRBV5-1 | . | CASSLGVVGYEQYF | TGCGCCAGCAGCTTGGGGGTAGTCGGGTACGAGCAGTACTTC
. | TRBJ1-5 | TRBV23-1 | . | CASSQFAGGKHQPQHF | TGCGCCAGCAGTCAATTTGCCGGGGGGAAACATCAGCCCCAGCATTTT
TRBD2 | TRBJ2-1 | TRBV11-3 | . | CASSRLAGGLGYNEQFF | TGTGCCAGCAGCCGACTAGCGGGGGGCTTGGGTTACAATGAGCAGTTCTTC
. | TRBJ2-3 | TRBV6-6 | . | CASRASTDTQYF | TGTGCCAGCAGGGCCAGCACAGATACGCAGTATTTT
. | TRBJ2-5 | TRBV5-1 | . | CASSLVPETQYF | TGCGCCAGCAGCTTGGTTCCGGAGACCCAGTACTTC
. | TRBJ2-7 | TRBV12-5 | . | CASGASSYEQYF | TGTGCTAGTGGGGCTTCCAGCTACGAGCAGTACTTC
. | TRBJ1-5 | TRBV2 | . | CASSADQPQHF | TGTGCCAGCAGCGCGGATCAGCCCCAGCATTTT
. | TRBJ2-1 | TRBV7-2 | . | CASSSGLLQNYNEQFF | TGTGCCAGCAGCTCAGGACTTCTTCAAAACTACAATGAGCAGTTCTTC
. | TRBJ1-1 | TRBV29-1 | . | CSVEDGQRRTEAFF | TGCAGCGTTGAAGATGGACAGAGGAGGACTGAAGCTTTCTTT
. | TRBJ1-3 | TRBV9 | many | CASSVGGLSGNTIYF | TGTGCCAGCAGCGTAGGCGGGCTATCTGGAAACACCATATATTTT
TRBD2 | TRBJ2-1 | TRBV10-3 | . | CAISESATSGRVYQFF | TGTGCCATCAGTGAGTCTGCGACTAGCGGGAGAGTTTATCAGTTCTTC
. | TRBJ2-2 | TRBV25-1 | . | CASSDSGRANTGELFF | TGTGCCAGCAGTGATTCTGGCAGGGCAAACACCGGGGAGCTGTTTTTT
. | TRBJ2-5 | TRBV12-3/TRBV12-4 | . | CASRDRSQETQYF | TGTGCCAGCAGAGACAGGTCCCAAGAGACCCAGTACTTC
TRBD1 | TRBJ2-7 | TRBV30 | . | CAPRGRRNEAYEQYF | TGTGCCCCCAGGGGGCGCAGAAATGAGGCCTACGAGCAGTACTTC
TRBD1 | TRBJ1-2 | TRBV12-3/TRBV12-4 | . | CASSLQGALGYTF | TGTGCCAGCAGTTTACAGGGGGCGCTTGGCTACACCTTC
. | TRBJ2-5 | TRBV7-8 | . | CASSLDWGGRVETQYF | TGTGCCAGCAGCTTAGATTGGGGGGGGCGGGTAGAGACCCAGTACTTC
. | TRBJ2-1 | TRBV3-1/TRBV3-2 | . | CASSQNILPSSYNEQFF | TGTGCCAGCAGCCAAAATATACTTCCGTCCTCCTACAATGAGCAGTTCTTC
. | TRBJ2-1 | TRBV27 | . | CASSPRANEQFF | TGTGCCAGCAGTCCCCGTGCGAATGAGCAGTTCTTC
. | TRBJ1-1 | TRBV7-9 | few | CASSHLLHGTEAFF | TGTGCCAGCAGCCACCTTTTGCACGGCACTGAAGCTTTCTTT
. | TRBJ2-2 | TRBV3-1/TRBV3-2 | once | CASSQAPGTSLTGELFF | TGTGCCAGCAGCCAAGCGCCCGGGACATCGCTCACCGGGGAGCTGTTTTTT
TRBD1 | TRBJ2-7 | TRBV19 | . | CASSMFSGQGKSYEQYF | TGTGCCAGTAGTATGTTTTCGGGACAGGGGAAGTCCTACGAGCAGTACTTC
. | TRBJ1-1 | TRBV28 | . | CASSLGGHNTEAFF | TGTGCCAGCAGTTTAGGCGGACATAACACTGAAGCTTTCTTT
. | TRBJ2-1 | TRBV24-1 | . | CATSDRAAVPGYNEQFF | TGTGCCACCAGTGATCGCGCGGCGGTGCCGGGCTACAATGAGCAGTTCTTC
TRBD2 | TRBJ2-7 | TRBV30 | . | CAWSNGGSIRNEQYF | TGTGCCTGGAGTAATGGCGGGAGTATACGTAACGAGCAGTACTTC
. | TRBJ1-4 | TRBV18 | . | CASSPGPKGGEKLFF | TGTGCCAGCTCACCAGGACCGAAGGGAGGCGAAAAACTGTTTTTT
TRBD1 | TRBJ2-2 | TRBV6-5 | . | CASSLGGANTGELFF | TGTGCCAGCAGCCTAGGGGGCGCGAACACCGGGGAGCTGTTTTTT
TRBD1 | TRBJ1-5 | TRBV19 | few | CASSRPGQTYSNQPQHF | TGTGCCAGTAGTAGACCGGGACAGACCTATAGCAATCAGCCCCAGCATTTT
TRBD1 | TRBJ1-5 | TRBV10-1 | . | CASRKGQGDNQPQHF | TGCGCCAGCAGAAAAGGACAGGGGGATAATCAGCCCCAGCATTTT
. | TRBJ2-3 | TRBV24-1 | once | CATSDSTKSTDTQYF | TGTGCCACCAGTGATTCTACTAAGAGCACAGATACGCAGTATTTT
TRBD2 | TRBJ2-1 | TRBV11-2 | . | CASSLNLRRLAGEGNEQFF | TGTGCCAGCAGCTTAAACCTTCGCCGACTAGCGGGAGAAGGAAATGAGCAGTTCTTC
. | TRBJ2-2 | TRBV19 | . | CASSITPGRGGELFF | TGTGCCAGTAGTATCACTCCAGGGCGGGGCGGGGAGCTGTTTTTT
TRBD1 | TRBJ1-1 | TRBV6-5 | . | CASSYDRGLYTEAFF | TGTGCCAGCAGTTACGACAGGGGCTTGTACACTGAAGCTTTCTTT
TRBD1 | TRBJ2-3 | TRBV6-2/TRBV6-3 | . | CASSSATGVDTQYF | TGTGCCAGCAGTTCCGCGACAGGGGTAGATACGCAGTATTTT
TRBD2 | TRBJ2-1 | TRBV30 | . | CAWSLAGGLDEQFF | TGTGCCTGGAGTCTAGCGGGAGGGCTCGATGAGCAGTTCTTC